This T cell receptor (beta chain) appears in the sequencing data of a study of beta chain features in type 1 diabetes. Expressed TCRB transcripts were sequenced because the isolated RNA had all been reverse transcribed beforehand. Clones were read by immunoSEQ multiplex PCR, and TCRdb kept only the in-frame ones, dropping some. The data contain roughly 400,000 clones, 14% of them singletons. The germline V gene encodes CDR1 GTSNPN and CDR2 SVGIG (reference sequence). V shed 5 bases, J shed 13 bases, and the junction held 17 bases outside the gene matches. The CDR3 sequence is 14 residues long. General study findings and limits: Patients' naive, central memory and regulatory TCRB repertoires appeared more alike than those of healthy donors.

This clone was found a few times. The antigen remains unidentified. Sequencing used naive CD4+ T cells from blood. The origin of this receptor is a young man in good health. The chain couples TRBV30 to TRBJ1-2; TRBD1 matches 9 bases. CDR3 DNA: TGTGCCTGGGTCGGGACAGGGAGATATGGCTACGGCACCTTC. This encodes CAWVGTGRYGYGTF.